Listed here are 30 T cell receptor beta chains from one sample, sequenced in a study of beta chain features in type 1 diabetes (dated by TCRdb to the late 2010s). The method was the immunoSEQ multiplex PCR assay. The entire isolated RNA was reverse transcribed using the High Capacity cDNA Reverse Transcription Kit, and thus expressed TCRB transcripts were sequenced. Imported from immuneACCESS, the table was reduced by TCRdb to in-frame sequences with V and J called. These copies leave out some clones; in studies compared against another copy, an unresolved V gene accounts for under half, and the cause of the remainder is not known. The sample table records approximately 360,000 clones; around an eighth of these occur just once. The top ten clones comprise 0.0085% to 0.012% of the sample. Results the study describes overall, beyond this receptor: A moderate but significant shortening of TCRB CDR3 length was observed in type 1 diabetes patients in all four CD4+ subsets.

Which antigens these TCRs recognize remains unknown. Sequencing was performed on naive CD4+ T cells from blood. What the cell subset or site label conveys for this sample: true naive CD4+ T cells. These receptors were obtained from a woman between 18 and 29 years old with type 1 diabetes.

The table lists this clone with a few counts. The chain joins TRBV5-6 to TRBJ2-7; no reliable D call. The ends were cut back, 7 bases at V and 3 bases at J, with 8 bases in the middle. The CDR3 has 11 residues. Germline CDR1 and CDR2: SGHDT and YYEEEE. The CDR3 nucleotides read TGTGCCAGCGGGCCCTACTACGAGCAGTACTTC. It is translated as CASGPYYEQYF.

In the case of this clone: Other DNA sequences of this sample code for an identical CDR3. CDR3 region: CASSQASEYNEQFF. In DNA form, the CDR3 reads TGTGCCAGCAGCCAGGCTAGCGAATACAATGAGCAGTTCTTC. This chain links TRBV14 with TRBJ2-1; D is possibly TRBD2 (6 bases). The CDR3 is 14 residues long. The ends were cut back, 3 bases at V and 4 bases at J, with 10 bases in the middle. Germline CDR1 and CDR2: SGHDN and FVKESK.

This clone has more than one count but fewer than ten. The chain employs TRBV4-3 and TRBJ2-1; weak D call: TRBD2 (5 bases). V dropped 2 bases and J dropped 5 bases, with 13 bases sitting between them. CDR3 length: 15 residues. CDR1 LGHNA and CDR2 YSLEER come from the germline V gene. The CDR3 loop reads CASSQQSGVHNEQFF. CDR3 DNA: TGCGCCAGCAGCCAACAGAGCGGAGTACACAATGAGCAGTTCTTC.

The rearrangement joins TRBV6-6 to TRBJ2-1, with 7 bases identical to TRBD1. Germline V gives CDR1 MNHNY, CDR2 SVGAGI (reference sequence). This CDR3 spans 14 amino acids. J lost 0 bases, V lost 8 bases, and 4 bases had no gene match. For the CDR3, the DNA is TGTGCCAGCTTACAGGGGAGCTCCTACAATGAGCAGTTCTTC. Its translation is CASLQGSSYNEQFF.

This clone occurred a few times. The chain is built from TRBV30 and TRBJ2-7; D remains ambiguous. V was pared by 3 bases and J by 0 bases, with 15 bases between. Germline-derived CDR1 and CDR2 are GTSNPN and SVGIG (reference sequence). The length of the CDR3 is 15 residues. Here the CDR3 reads CAWREPRIVSYEQYF. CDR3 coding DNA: TGTGCCTGGAGAGAGCCGCGGATAGTCTCCTACGAGCAGTACTTC.

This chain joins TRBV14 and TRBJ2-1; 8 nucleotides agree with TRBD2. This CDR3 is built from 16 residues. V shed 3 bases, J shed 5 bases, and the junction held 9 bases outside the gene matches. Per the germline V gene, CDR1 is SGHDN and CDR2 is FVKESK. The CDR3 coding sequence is TGTGCCAGCAGCCAGGATAGCGGGGTTCGGAACAATGAGCAGTTCTTC. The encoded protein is CASSQDSGVRNNEQFF.

Written as DNA, the CDR3 is TGTGCCAGCTCACCGGGGCGGAGCTCCTACGAGCAGTACTTC. Protein sequence: CASSPGRSSYEQYF. The rearrangement links TRBV18 to TRBJ2-7; TRBD1 is a possible D gene (5 bases). Trimming took off 3 bases at V and 0 bases at J, with 9 bases between the two ends. CDR3 size: 14 residues. CDR1 and CDR2 from the germline V gene are KGHSH and LQKENI.

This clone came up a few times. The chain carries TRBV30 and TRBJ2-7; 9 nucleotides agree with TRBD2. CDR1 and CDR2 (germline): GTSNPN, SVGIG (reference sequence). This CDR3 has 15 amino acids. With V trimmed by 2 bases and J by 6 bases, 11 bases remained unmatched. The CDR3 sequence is CAWSPTRVSGSEQYF. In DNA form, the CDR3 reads TGTGCCTGGAGTCCTACCCGGGTTAGCGGGAGCGAGCAGTACTTC.

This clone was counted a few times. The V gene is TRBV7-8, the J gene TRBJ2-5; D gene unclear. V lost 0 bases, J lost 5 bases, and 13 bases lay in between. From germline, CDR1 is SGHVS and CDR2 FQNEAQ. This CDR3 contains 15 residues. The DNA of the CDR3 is TGTGCCAGCAGCTTAGCGCGGTTTGTGAGGGAGACCCAGTACTTC. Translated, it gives CASSLARFVRETQYF.

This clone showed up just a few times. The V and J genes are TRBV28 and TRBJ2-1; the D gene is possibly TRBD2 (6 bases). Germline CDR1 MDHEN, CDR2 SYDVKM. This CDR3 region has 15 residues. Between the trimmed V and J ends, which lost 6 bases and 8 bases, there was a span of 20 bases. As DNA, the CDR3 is TGTGCCAGCAGGCGTTTAGGGGAGGCTCTCGATGAGCAGTTCTTC. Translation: CASRRLGEALDEQFF.

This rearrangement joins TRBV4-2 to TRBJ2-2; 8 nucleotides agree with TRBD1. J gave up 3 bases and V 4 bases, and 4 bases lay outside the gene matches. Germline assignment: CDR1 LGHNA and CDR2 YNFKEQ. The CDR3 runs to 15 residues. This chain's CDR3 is CASSRAGQDTGELFF. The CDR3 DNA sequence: TGTGCCAGCAGCCGGGCGGGACAGGACACCGGGGAGCTGTTTTTT.

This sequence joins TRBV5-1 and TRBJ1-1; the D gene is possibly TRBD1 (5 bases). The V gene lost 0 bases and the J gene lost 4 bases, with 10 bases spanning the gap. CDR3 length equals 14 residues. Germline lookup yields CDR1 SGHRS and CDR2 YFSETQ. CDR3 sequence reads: CASSLGQPSTEAFF. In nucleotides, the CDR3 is TGCGCCAGCAGCTTGGGACAGCCCAGCACTGAAGCTTTCTTT.

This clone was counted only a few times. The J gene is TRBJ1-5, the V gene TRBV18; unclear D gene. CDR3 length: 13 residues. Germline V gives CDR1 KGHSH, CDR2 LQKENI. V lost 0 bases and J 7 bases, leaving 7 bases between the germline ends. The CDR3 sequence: CASSPPPGQPQHF. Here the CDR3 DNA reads TGTGCCAGCTCACCACCGCCGGGGCAGCCCCAGCATTTT.

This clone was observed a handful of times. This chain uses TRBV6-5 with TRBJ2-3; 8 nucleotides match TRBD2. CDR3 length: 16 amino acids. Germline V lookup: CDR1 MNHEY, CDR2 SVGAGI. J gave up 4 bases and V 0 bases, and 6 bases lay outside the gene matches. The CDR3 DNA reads TGTGCCAGCAGTTACTCAGCGGGGGCAGGCGCAGATACGCAGTATTTT. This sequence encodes CASSYSAGAGADTQYF.

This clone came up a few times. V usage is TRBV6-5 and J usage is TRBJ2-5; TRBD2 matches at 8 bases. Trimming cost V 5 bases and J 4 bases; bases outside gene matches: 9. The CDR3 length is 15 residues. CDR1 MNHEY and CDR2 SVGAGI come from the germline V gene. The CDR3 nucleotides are TGTGCCAGCAGTGCAAGCGGGAGCGCCCCAGAGACCCAGTACTTC. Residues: CASSASGSAPETQYF.

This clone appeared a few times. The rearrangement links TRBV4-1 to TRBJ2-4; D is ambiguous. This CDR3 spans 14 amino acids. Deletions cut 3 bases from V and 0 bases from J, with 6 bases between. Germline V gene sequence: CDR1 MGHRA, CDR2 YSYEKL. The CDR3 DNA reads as TGCGCCAGCAGCCACCTATTAGCCAAAAACATTCAGTACTTC. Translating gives CASSHLLAKNIQYF.

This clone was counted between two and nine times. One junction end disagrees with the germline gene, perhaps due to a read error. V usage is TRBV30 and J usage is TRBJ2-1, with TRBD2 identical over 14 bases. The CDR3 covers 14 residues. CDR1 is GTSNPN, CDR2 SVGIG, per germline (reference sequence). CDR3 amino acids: CAWRSPGLAGVGLF. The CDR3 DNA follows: TGTGCCTGGAGATCTCCGGGACTAGCGGGAGTAGGTCTCTTC.

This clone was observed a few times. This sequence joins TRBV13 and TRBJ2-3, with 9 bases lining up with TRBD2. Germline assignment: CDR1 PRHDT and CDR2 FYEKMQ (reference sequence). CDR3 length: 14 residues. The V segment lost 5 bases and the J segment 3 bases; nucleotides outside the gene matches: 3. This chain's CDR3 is CASSDSGSTDTQYF. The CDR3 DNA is TGTGCCAGCAGCGATAGCGGGAGTACAGATACGCAGTATTTT.

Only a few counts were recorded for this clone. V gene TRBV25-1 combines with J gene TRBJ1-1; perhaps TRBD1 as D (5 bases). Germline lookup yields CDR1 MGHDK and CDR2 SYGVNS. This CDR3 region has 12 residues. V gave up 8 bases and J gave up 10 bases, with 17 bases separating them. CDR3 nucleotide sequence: TGTGCCAGCGCCCTCTCGGGGGGTGGAGCTTTCTTT. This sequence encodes CASALSGGGAFF.

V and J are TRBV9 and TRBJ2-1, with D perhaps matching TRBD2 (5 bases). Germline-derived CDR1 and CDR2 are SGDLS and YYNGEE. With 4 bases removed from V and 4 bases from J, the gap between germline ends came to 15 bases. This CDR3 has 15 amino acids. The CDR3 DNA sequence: TGTGCCAGCAGCATCCTAGCTAATGATTACAATGAGCAGTTCTTC. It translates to CASSILANDYNEQFF.

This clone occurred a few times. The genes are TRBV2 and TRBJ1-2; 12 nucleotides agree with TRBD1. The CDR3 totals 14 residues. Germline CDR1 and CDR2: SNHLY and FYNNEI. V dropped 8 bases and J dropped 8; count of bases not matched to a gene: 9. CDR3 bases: TGTGCCAGCGGAGGGACAGGGGGCATCCCAGGCTACACCTTC. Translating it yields CASGGTGGIPGYTF.

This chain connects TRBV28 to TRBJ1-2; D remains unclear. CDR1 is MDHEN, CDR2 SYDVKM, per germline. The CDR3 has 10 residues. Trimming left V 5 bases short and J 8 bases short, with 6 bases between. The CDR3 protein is CASSGRGYTF. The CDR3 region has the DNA TGTGCCAGCAGTGGCAGGGGCTACACCTTC.

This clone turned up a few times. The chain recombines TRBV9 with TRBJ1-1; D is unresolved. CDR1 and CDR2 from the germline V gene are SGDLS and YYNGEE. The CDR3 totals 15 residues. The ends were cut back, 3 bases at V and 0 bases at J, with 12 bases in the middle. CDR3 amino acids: CASSGRGSMNTEAFF. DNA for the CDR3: TGTGCCAGCAGCGGGCGAGGATCCATGAACACTGAAGCTTTCTTT.

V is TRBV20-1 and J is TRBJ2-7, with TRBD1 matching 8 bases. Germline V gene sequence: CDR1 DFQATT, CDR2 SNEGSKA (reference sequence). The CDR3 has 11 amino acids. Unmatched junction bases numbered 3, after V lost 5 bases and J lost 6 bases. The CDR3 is CSAGQGPEQYF. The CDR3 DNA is TGCAGTGCTGGACAGGGACCCGAGCAGTACTTC.

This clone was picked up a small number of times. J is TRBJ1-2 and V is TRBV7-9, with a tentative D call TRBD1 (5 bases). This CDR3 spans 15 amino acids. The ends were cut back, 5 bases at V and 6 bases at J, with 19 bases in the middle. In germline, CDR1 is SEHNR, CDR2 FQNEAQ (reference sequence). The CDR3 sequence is CASSTRTEQVDGYTF. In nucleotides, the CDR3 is TGTGCCAGCAGCACCCGCACGGAACAGGTGGATGGCTACACCTTC. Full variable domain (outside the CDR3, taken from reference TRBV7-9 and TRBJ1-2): DTGVSQNPRHKITKRGQNVTFRCDPISEHNRLYWYRQTLGQGPEFLTYFQNEAQLEKSRLLSDRFSAERPKGSFSTLEIQRTEQGDSAMYLCASSTRTEQVDGYTFGSGTRLTVV.

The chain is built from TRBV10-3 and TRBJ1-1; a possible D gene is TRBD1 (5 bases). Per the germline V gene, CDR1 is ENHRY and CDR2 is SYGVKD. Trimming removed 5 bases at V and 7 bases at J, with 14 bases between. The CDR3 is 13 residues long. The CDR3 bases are TGTGCCATCAGTCGTGACAGTCCAATTGAAGCTTTCTTT. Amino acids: CAISRDSPIEAFF.

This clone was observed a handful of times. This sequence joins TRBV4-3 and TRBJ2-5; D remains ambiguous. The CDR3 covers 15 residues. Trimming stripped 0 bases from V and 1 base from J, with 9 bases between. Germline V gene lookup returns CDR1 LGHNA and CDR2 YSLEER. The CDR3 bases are TGCGCCAGCAGCCAAGAAAAATCAGGCCAAGAGACCCAGTACTTC. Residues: CASSQEKSGQETQYF.

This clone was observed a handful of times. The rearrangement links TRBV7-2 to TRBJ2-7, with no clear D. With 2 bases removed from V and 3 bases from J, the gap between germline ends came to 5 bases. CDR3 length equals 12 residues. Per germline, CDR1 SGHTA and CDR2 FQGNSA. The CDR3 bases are TGTGCCAGCAGCTTATCCCGCTACGAGCAGTACTTC. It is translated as CASSLSRYEQYF.

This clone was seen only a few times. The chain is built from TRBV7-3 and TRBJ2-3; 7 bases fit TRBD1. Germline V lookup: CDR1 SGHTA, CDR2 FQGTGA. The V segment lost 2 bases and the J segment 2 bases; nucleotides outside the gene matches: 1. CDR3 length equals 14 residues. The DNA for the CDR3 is TGTGCCAGCAGCTTAGGACAGGCCACAGATACGCAGTATTTT. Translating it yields CASSLGQATDTQYF.

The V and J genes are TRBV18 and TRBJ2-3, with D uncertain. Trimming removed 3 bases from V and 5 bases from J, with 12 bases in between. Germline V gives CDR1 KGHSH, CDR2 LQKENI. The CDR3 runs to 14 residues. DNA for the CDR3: TGTGCCAGCTCACCGTTCACCTCGGGAGATACGCAGTATTTT. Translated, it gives CASSPFTSGDTQYF.